What follows are 8 T cell receptor beta chains derived from one specimen sequenced in a study of early T cells in non-severe SARS-CoV-2 infection. MiXCR, applied by TCRdb to the 5' RACE reads, yields one record per CDR3 protein. The sample shows about 60,000 distinct CDR3 sequences, approximately 10% of them seen only once. The sample consisted of whole blood, taken at baseline. The receptors stem from an adult who was a healthcare worker with PCR-confirmed SARS-CoV-2 infection or an uninfected control (not recorded which).

This clonotype has ten or more counts. V usage is TRBV24-1 and J usage is TRBJ1-5, with D perhaps TRBD1 (5 bases). The CDR3 runs 15 residues. V lost 3 bases, J lost 5 bases, and 13 bases lay in between. Per the germline V gene, CDR1 is KGHDR and CDR2 is SFDVKD. CDR3 DNA: TGTGCCACCAGTGATACCCCCCGGGGGGATCAGCCCCAGCATTTT. Its protein is CATSDTPRGDQPQHF.

This clonotype appeared many times. The V call is TRBV20-1, the J call TRBJ2-7, with 11 bases matching TRBD1. After removal of 6 bases from V and 1 base from J, the junction contained 20 bases not matched to a gene. This CDR3 has 19 residues. Germline V CDR1 and CDR2: DFQATT, SNEGSKA (reference sequence). The CDR3 DNA follows: TGCAGTGCCCAACCGTGGAATAGGAGGACAGGGGGCGCATCCTACGAGCAGTACTTC. Residues: CSAQPWNRRTGGASYEQYF.

In this sample, this clonotype turned up many times. V gene TRBV7-6 combines with J gene TRBJ2-6; possible D gene TRBD2, 7 bases. The CDR3 is 18 residues long. Trimming shortened V by 2 bases and J by 4 bases, and 18 bases separated the two germline ends. Germline lookup yields CDR1 SGHVS and CDR2 FNYEAQ. The DNA for the CDR3 is TGTGCCAGCAGCTTACGGCCGGCGGGGGCTGAAGGGGCCAACGTCCTGACTTTC. It encodes CASSLRPAGAEGANVLTF.

This chain uses TRBV11-2 with TRBJ1-4; D possibly corresponds to TRBD1 (5 bases). The ends were cut back, 4 bases at V and 0 bases at J, with 9 bases in the middle. The CDR3 contains 15 residues. From germline, CDR1 is SGHAT and CDR2 FQNNGV. The CDR3 loop reads CASSWGTSTNEKLFF. The CDR3 DNA follows: TGTGCCAGCAGCTGGGGGACCTCAACTAATGAAAAACTGTTTTTT.

V usage is TRBV7-6 and J usage is TRBJ2-1, with D possibly called TRBD1 or TRBD2 (5 bases each). Looked up from germline, CDR1 is SGHVS and CDR2 is FNYEAQ. The CDR3 runs to 13 residues. Deletions cut 4 bases from V and 10 bases from J, with 14 bases between. DNA for the CDR3: TGTGCCAGCAGCTCTCGAGAAGGGGAGGAGCAGTTCTTC. Protein sequence: CASSSREGEEQFF.

This clonotype was counted many times. The V and J genes are TRBV25-1 and TRBJ1-1; D gene ambiguous. Deletions cut 4 bases from V and 5 bases from J, with 14 bases between. Germline CDR1 is MGHDK and CDR2 is SYGVNS. The CDR3 has 14 amino acids. The CDR3 reads CASSGSPGPTEAFF. CDR3 bases: TGTGCCAGCAGTGGCAGCCCCGGTCCTACTGAAGCTTTCTTT.

The gene calls are TRBV11-3 and TRBJ2-7, with 10 nucleotides matching TRBD2. The junction had 5 bases not matched to a gene; V was cut back by 0 bases and J by 3 bases. The germline gives CDR1 SGHNT, CDR2 YENEEA. The CDR3 consists of 16 residues. The CDR3 reads CASSLDLGTSVYEQYF. The CDR3 DNA sequence: TGTGCCAGCAGCTTAGATCTAGGGACTAGCGTCTACGAGCAGTACTTC. The variable domain in full, with the rest retrieved from reference TRBV11-3 and TRBJ2-7, is EAGVVQSPRYKIIEKKQPVAFWCNPISGHNTLYWYLQNLGQGPELLIRYENEEAVDDSQLPKDRFSAERLKGVDSTLKIQPAELGDSAVYLCASSLDLGTSVYEQYFGPGTRLTVT.

The chain employs TRBV19 and TRBJ2-3; a possible D gene is TRBD1 (6 bases). This CDR3 is built from 15 residues. CDR1 and CDR2 (germline): LNHDA, SQIVND (reference sequence). Trimming pared 5 bases from V and 4 bases from J, leaving 16 bases between. CDR3 residues: CASSSTPGTSDTQYF. CDR3 bases: TGTGCCAGTAGTTCAACGCCCGGGACATCAGATACGCAGTATTTT. The full variable domain, rest sourced from reference TRBV19 and TRBJ2-3, is DGGITQSPKYLFRKEGQNVTLSCEQNLNHDAMYWYRQDPGQGLRLIYYSQIVNDFQKGDIAEGYSVSREKKESFPLTVTSAQKNPTAFYLCASSSTPGTSDTQYFGPGTRLTVL.